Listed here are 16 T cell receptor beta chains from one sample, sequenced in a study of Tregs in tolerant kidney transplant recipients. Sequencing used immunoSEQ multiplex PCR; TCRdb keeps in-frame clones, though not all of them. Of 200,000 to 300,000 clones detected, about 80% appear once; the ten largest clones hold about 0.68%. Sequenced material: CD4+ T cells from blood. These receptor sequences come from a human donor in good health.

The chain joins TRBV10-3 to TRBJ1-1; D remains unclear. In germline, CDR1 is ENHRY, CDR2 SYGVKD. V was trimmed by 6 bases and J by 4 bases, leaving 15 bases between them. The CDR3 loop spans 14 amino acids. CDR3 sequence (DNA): TGTGCCATCAGAGGAGGGTTGGCGGGCACTGAAGCTTTCTTT. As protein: CAIRGGLAGTEAFF.

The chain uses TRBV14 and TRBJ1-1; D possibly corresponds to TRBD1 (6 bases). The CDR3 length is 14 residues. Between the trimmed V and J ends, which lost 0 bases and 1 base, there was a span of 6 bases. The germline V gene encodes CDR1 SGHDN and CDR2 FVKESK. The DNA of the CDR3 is TGTGCCAGCAGCCAAGACAGGGGGAACACTGAAGCTTTCTTT. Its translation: CASSQDRGNTEAFF.

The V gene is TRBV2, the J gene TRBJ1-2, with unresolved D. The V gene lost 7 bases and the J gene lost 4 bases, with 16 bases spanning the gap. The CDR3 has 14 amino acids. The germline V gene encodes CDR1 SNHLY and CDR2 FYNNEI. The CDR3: CASTSMRQTYGYTF. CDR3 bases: TGTGCCAGCACCTCTATGCGGCAGACCTATGGCTACACCTTC.

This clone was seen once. Here the CDR3 reads CASSLASGSRDTGELFF. The CDR3 DNA follows: TGCGCCAGCAGCTTGGCTAGCGGGAGTAGAGACACCGGGGAGCTGTTTTTT. The V and J genes are TRBV5-1 and TRBJ2-2; 10 bases agree with TRBD2. Germline loops: CDR1 SGHRS, CDR2 YFSETQ. The junction had 5 bases not matched to a gene; V was cut back by 0 bases and J by 3 bases. CDR3 size: 17 residues.

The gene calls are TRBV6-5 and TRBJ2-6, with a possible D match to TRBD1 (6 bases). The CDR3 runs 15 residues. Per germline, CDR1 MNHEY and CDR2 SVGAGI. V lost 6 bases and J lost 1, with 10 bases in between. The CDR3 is CASSQGGSGANVLTF. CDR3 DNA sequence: TGTGCCAGCAGCCAAGGGGGATCTGGGGCCAACGTCCTGACTTTC.

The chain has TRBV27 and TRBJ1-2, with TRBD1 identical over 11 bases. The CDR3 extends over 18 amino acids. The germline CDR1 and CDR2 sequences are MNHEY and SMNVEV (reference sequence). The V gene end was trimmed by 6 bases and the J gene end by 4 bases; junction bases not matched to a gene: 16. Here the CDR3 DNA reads TGTGCCAGCAGACCCCCGGCCACCTGGACAGGGGGCTTCTATGGCTACACCTTC. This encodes CASRPPATWTGGFYGYTF.

CDR3 DNA: TGTGCCAGCTCACGGGGACAGGTATACGAGCAGTACTTC. Amino acid sequence: CASSRGQVYEQYF. This chain links TRBV18 with TRBJ2-7; TRBD1 agrees at 8 bases. CDR3 length: 13 amino acids. The V gene's germline CDR1 is KGHSH and CDR2 LQKENI. The trim removed 4 bases at V and 4 bases at J, leaving 3 bases unmatched.

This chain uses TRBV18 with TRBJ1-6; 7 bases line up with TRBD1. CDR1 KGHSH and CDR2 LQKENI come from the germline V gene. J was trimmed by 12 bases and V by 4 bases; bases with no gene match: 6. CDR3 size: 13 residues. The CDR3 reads CASSQDRKIPLHF. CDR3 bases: TGTGCCAGCTCACAGGACAGGAAAATACCCCTCCACTTT.

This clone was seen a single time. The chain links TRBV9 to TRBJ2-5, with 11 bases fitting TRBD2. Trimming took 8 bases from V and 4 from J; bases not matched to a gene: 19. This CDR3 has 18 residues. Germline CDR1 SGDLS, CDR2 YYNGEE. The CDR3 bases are TGTGCCAGTGCCCCCGGGACAGTTAGCGGGGGGGCCGGAGAGACCCAGTACTTC. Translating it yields CASAPGTVSGGAGETQYF. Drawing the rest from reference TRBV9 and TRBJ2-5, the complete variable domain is DSGVTQTPKHLITATGQRVTLRCSPRSGDLSVYWYQQSLDQGLQFLIQYYNGEERAKGNILERFSAQQFPDLHSELNLSSLELGDSALYFCASAPGTVSGGAGETQYFGPGTRLLVL.

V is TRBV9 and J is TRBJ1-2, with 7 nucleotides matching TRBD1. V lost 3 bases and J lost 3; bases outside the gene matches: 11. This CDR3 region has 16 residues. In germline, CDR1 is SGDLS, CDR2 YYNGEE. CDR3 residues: CASSAAIGTAYYGYTF. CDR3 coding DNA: TGTGCCAGCAGCGCCGCCATCGGGACAGCCTACTATGGCTACACCTTC.

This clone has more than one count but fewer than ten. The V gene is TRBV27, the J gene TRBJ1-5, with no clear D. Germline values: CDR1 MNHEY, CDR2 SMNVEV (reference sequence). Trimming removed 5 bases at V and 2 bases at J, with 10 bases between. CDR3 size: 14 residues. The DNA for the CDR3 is TGTGCCAGCAGTAAACAGCAGGGCAATCAGCCCCAGCATTTT. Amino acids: CASSKQQGNQPQHF.

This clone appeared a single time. The CDR3 loop is CASSLTGTGSEKLFF. CDR3 nucleotide sequence: TGTGCCAGCAGTTTAACAGGGACGGGAAGTGAAAAACTGTTTTTT. V gene TRBV6-5 combines with J gene TRBJ1-4; a possible D gene is TRBD1 (6 bases). CDR3 length: 15 residues. Germline V CDR1 and CDR2: MNHEY, SVGAGI. V lost 4 bases to trimming and J lost 7 bases, with 16 bases between them.

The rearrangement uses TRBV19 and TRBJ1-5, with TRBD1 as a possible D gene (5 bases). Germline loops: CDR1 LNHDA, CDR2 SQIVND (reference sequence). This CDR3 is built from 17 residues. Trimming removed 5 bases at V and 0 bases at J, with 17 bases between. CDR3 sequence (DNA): TGTGCCAGTAGTGCAGGGAAGTGGGCGTATAGCAATCAGCCCCAGCATTTT. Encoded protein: CASSAGKWAYSNQPQHF.

The CDR3 loop is CASSFTSAVTEKLFF. The CDR3 region has the DNA TGTGCCAGCAGCTTTACGAGCGCTGTCACTGAAAAACTGTTTTTT. The chain carries TRBV7-9 and TRBJ1-4; D call uncertain. Trimming took off 3 bases at V and 7 bases at J, with 15 bases between the two ends. The CDR3 runs to 15 residues. The germline V gene encodes CDR1 SEHNR and CDR2 FQNEAQ (reference sequence).

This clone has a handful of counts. CDR3 nucleotides: TGTGCCAGCAGCCTTCCTAAGAGTAGGTCACCCCTCCACTTT. This codes for CASSLPKSRSPLHF. The chain has TRBV5-4 and TRBJ1-6; D is undetermined. Germline lookup yields CDR1 SGHNT and CDR2 YYREEE (reference sequence). This CDR3 has 14 residues. Trimming pared 4 bases from V and 10 bases from J, leaving 15 bases between.

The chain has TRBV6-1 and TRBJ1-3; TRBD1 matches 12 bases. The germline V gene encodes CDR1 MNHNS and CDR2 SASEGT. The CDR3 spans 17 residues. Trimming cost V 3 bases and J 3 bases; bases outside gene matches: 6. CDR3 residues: CASSERGQGALGNTIYF. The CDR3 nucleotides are TGTGCCAGCAGTGAGAGGGGACAGGGGGCGCTTGGAAACACCATATATTTT.